This TCR beta chain was profiled in a study of prognosis after radiotherapy for stage I lung cancer. Study-level information: Newly diagnosed primary stage I lung tumors were found in fourteen patients, while oligometastatic NSCLC after surgical resection of the primary tumor was found in roughly 5. The tumor was squamous cell carcinoma for over 5 patients; for roughly 12, it was adenocarcinoma. Distant metastases after radiotherapy occurred in four patients at a median of about seven months; around 15 showed no significant progression.

By its share, this clonotype is medium-sized. Genomic DNA provided the template from which TCR beta CDR3 was amplified by two-round multiplex PCR. Amplification in first-round PCR relied on primers specific to each TRBV and TRBJ gene. From the multiplex PCR reads, TCRdb called clonotypes with MiXCR, one entry per CDR3 protein. The data contain over 14,000 distinct CDR3 sequences, around 29% of them singletons. V was cut by 2 bases and J by 7 bases, with 9 bases left in between. This CDR3 is 13 amino acids long. The material was PBMCs, obtained before or after stereotactic body radiation therapy (not recorded which). The chain has TRBV12-3 or TRBV12-4 and TRBJ2-1, with D unresolved. The clonotype comes from a donor at least 50 years old with non-small cell lung cancer. The CDR3 region has the DNA TGTGCCAGCAGTTTAAATCGGTGGAATGAGCAGTTCTTC. Its translation is CASSLNRWNEQFF.